What follows are 21 T cell receptor beta chains derived from one specimen sequenced in a study of T cell responses to AZD1222 COVID-19 vaccine. Measured with immunoSEQ multiplex PCR; TCRdb has only the in-frame clones, and not every one. Of 120,000 or so clones listed, about 87% are singletons. Sequenced material: peripheral blood, taken on day 0 of AZD1222 vaccination. These receptors were taken from an adult in good health.

The chain employs TRBV3-1 (or the pseudogene TRBV3-2) and TRBJ2-7; no clear D. The germline CDR1 and CDR2 sequences are LGHDT and YNNKEL (reference sequence). The CDR3 spans 12 residues. Trimming took 4 bases from V and 7 from J, leaving 11 bases between them. The CDR3 region is CASSLRQREQYF. The CDR3 DNA is TGTGCCAGCAGCCTCAGGCAGAGGGAGCAGTACTTC.

The table lists this clone with a count of one. This chain connects TRBV7-2 to TRBJ2-7; weak D call: TRBD2 (5 bases). This CDR3 region has 13 residues. Per germline, CDR1 SGHTA and CDR2 FQGNSA. Trimming stripped 2 bases from V and 0 bases from J, with 5 bases between. CDR3 DNA sequence: TGTGCCAGCAGCTTAACTAGCTCCTACGAGCAGTACTTC. As protein: CASSLTSSYEQYF.

Concerning this clone: A read error may produce the germline difference seen at one junction end. J is TRBJ2-3 and V is TRBV14, with TRBD2 as a possible D gene (6 bases). The CDR3 totals 16 residues. Germline CDR1 and CDR2: SGHDN and FVKESK. The CDR3 region is CVSSQDSLAWADTQYF. The CDR3 DNA follows: TGTGTCAGCAGCCAAGATTCTCTAGCGTGGGCAGATACGCAGTATTTT.

The V call is TRBV7-8, the J call TRBJ2-1, with D possibly matching TRBD2 (6 bases). Germline V gene sequence: CDR1 SGHVS, CDR2 FQNEAQ. V lost 4 bases and J 2 bases, leaving 12 bases between the germline ends. The CDR3 has 15 amino acids. The DNA of the CDR3 is TGTGCCAGCAGCTGGTTGACGGGGGCCTACAATGAGCAGTTCTTC. As protein: CASSWLTGAYNEQFF. Looking up the rest from reference TRBV7-8 and TRBJ2-1 gives the full variable domain: GAGVSQSPRYKVAKRGQDVALRCDPISGHVSLFWYQQALGQGPEFLTYFQNEAQLDKSGLPSDRFFAERPEGSVSTLKIQRTQQEDSAVYLCASSWLTGAYNEQFFGPGTRLTVL.

CDR3 in DNA: TGTGCCAGCATTCCAGGGGAGGGGGCCGCCTACGAGCAGTACTTC. As protein: CASIPGEGAAYEQYF. The genes are TRBV6-5 and TRBJ2-7; TRBD1 or TRBD2 may be the D gene (7 bases each). Germline-derived CDR1 and CDR2 are MNHEY and SVGAGI. CDR3 length: 15 amino acids. Between the trimmed V and J ends, which lost 7 bases and 2 bases, there was a span of 18 bases.

This sequence joins TRBV18 and TRBJ2-7; 7 bases fit TRBD1. The ends lost 5 bases at V and 4 bases at J; junction bases unmatched: 11. The CDR3 runs 15 residues. The germline CDR1 and CDR2 sequences are KGHSH and LQKENI. CDR3 in DNA: TGTGCCAGCTCAGCACTCCAGGGGGATCAGTACGAGCAGTACTTC. Its protein is CASSALQGDQYEQYF.

V and J are TRBV28 and TRBJ1-6, with 10 bases fitting TRBD1. Trimming cost V 6 bases and J 10 bases; bases outside gene matches: 6. The germline gives CDR1 MDHEN, CDR2 SYDVKM. This CDR3 region has 14 residues. CDR3 sequence reads: CASRQGQGFSPLHF. As DNA, the CDR3 is TGTGCCAGCAGACAGGGACAGGGGTTCTCACCCCTCCACTTT.

The V call is TRBV5-1, the J call TRBJ2-3; D unclear. With 0 bases removed from V and 2 bases from J, the gap between germline ends came to 10 bases. Germline CDR1 and CDR2: SGHRS and YFSETQ. There are 15 residues in the CDR3. The CDR3 nucleotides are TGCGCCAGCAGCTTGGGAAGGTGGTCCACAGATACGCAGTATTTT. Its translation: CASSLGRWSTDTQYF.

The V call is TRBV14, the J call TRBJ1-2; 7 bases are a match to TRBD1. The CDR3 loop spans 17 amino acids. Germline V gives CDR1 SGHDN, CDR2 FVKESK. Trimming removed 2 bases from V and 5 bases from J; junction bases left unmatched: 14. CDR3 in amino acids: CASSQPATVGGDYGYTF. CDR3 DNA sequence: TGTGCCAGCAGCCAACCAGCCACAGTAGGGGGCGATTATGGCTACACCTTC.

This CDR3 reads CASTQTGALGEQYF. The CDR3 bases are TGTGCCAGCACCCAGACAGGGGCATTGGGCGAGCAGTACTTC. This rearrangement joins TRBV7-6 to TRBJ2-7; 8 bases agree with TRBD1. The CDR3 runs 14 residues. In germline, CDR1 is SGHVS, CDR2 FNYEAQ. V trimming: 7 bases; J trimming: 6 bases; junction bases outside the gene matches: 11.

J is TRBJ1-3 and V is TRBV6-2 or TRBV6-3; D unclear. V was clipped by 1 base and J by 7 bases, with 11 bases between them. This CDR3 region has 14 residues. Germline V CDR1 and CDR2: MNHEY, SVGEGT. The CDR3 here is CASSYYGGRNTIYF. Here the CDR3 DNA reads TGTGCCAGCAGTTACTACGGTGGACGGAACACCATATATTTT.

Only a few counts were recorded for this clone. The chain uses TRBV19 and TRBJ1-5; a possible D gene is TRBD1 (5 bases). Germline lookup yields CDR1 LNHDA and CDR2 SQIVND (reference sequence). This CDR3 contains 17 residues. Trimming took off 4 bases at V and 0 bases at J, with 16 bases between the two ends. The DNA for the CDR3 is TGTGCCAGTAGTAAGGGGCTCGACAGCAATAGCAATCAGCCCCAGCATTTT. Amino acids: CASSKGLDSNSNQPQHF.

The chain links TRBV18 to TRBJ1-1, with 7 bases aligning to TRBD1. CDR3 length: 14 amino acids. V gave up 6 bases and J gave up 3 bases; unmatched junction bases: 7. CDR1 is KGHSH and CDR2 is LQKENI in the germline V gene. The CDR3 DNA reads as TGTGCCAGCTCTGATCGACAGGGAGACACTGAAGCTTTCTTT. Protein sequence: CASSDRQGDTEAFF.

The V call is TRBV10-1, the J call TRBJ1-5; a weak D match, TRBD1 (6 bases). Per germline, CDR1 WNHNN and CDR2 SYGVQD (reference sequence). V was cut by 4 bases and J by 3 bases, with 13 bases left in between. CDR3 length: 15 residues. The DNA of the CDR3 is TGCGCCAGCAGTGCCGACAGGTCCCCCAATCAGCCCCAGCATTTT. It is translated as CASSADRSPNQPQHF.

The chain recombines TRBV6-5 with TRBJ1-3; a possible D gene is TRBD1 (5 bases). Germline V CDR1 and CDR2: MNHEY, SVGAGI. The V gene lost 6 bases and the J gene lost 0 bases, with 12 bases spanning the gap. This CDR3 is 15 amino acids long. CDR3 sequence reads: CASRRDGYSGNTIYF. The CDR3 DNA reads TGTGCCAGCAGACGGGACGGCTACTCTGGAAACACCATATATTTT.

The chain combines TRBV7-2 with TRBJ1-5, with D unclear. Trimming took off 8 bases at V and 0 bases at J, with 11 bases between the two ends. CDR1 and CDR2 (germline): SGHTA, FQGNSA. CDR3 length: 14 residues. DNA for the CDR3: TGTGCCAGCTCCAGAGGCCCTAGCAATCAGCCCCAGCATTTT. Translation: CASSRGPSNQPQHF.

The chain couples TRBV28 to TRBJ2-7, with 7 bases fitting TRBD1. Per germline, CDR1 MDHEN and CDR2 SYDVKM. V shed 6 bases, J shed 1 base, and the junction held 6 bases outside the gene matches. The CDR3 has 14 amino acids. Here the CDR3 reads CASSPDRVSYEQYF. The CDR3, as DNA: TGTGCCAGCAGCCCCGACAGGGTGTCCTACGAGCAGTACTTC.

This sequence joins TRBV5-4 and TRBJ2-1; 11 nucleotides align to TRBD2. The germline V gene has CDR1 SGHNT and CDR2 YYREEE (reference sequence). This CDR3 region has 17 residues. V trimming: 4 bases; J trimming: 0 bases; junction bases outside the gene matches: 6. CDR3 residues: CASSQGLAGSSYNEQFF. CDR3 sequence (DNA): TGTGCCAGCAGCCAAGGACTAGCGGGTTCCTCCTACAATGAGCAGTTCTTC.

V and J are TRBV6-2 or TRBV6-3 and TRBJ1-2; tentatively, D is TRBD1 (6 bases). The V gene's germline CDR1 is MNHEY and CDR2 SVGEGT. Trimming stripped 0 bases from V and 5 bases from J, with 13 bases between. The CDR3 is 15 residues long. The CDR3 sequence: CASSYSTHREYGYTF. CDR3 DNA sequence: TGTGCCAGCAGTTACTCGACGCACAGGGAATATGGCTACACCTTC.

J is TRBJ1-2 and V is TRBV13; perhaps TRBD1 as D (6 bases). CDR1 PRHDT and CDR2 FYEKMQ come from the germline V gene (reference sequence). Trimming cost V 7 bases and J 6 bases, with 24 bases left between them. This CDR3 spans 16 amino acids. The DNA for the CDR3 is TGTGCCAGCATCGAGGCCAGGAGGGCAGGGGATAATGGCTACACCTTC. Translation: CASIEARRAGDNGYTF.

There are a few counts of this clone. CDR3 region: CASSPGHRDALGYTF. As DNA, the CDR3 is TGCGCCAGCAGCCCTGGACACAGGGATGCGTTAGGCTACACCTTC. The chain carries TRBV5-1 and TRBJ1-2; maybe TRBD1 (6 bases). Trimming took off 4 bases at V and 8 bases at J, with 21 bases between the two ends. From germline, CDR1 is SGHRS and CDR2 YFSETQ. The CDR3 is made up of 15 amino acids.